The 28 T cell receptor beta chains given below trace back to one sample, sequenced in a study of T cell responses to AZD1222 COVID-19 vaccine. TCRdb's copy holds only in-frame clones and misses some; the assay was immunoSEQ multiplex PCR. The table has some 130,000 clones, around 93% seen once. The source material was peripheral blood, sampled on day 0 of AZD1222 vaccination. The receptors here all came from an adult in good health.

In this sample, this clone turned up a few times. The CDR3 sequence is CASSSLGFGYTF. The CDR3 bases are TGTGCCAGCAGTTCACTGGGTTTCGGCTACACCTTC. The chain combines TRBV28 with TRBJ1-2; the D is unclear. The CDR3 has 12 amino acids. Trimming left V 4 bases short and J 8 bases short, with 11 bases between. Germline V gene lookup returns CDR1 MDHEN and CDR2 SYDVKM.

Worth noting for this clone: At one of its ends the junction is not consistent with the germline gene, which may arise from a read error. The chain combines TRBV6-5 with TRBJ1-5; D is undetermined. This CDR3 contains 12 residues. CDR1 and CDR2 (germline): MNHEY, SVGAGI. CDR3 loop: CASSRGPFATNF. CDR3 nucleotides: TGTGCCAGCAGCCGAGGTCCGTTCGCGACGAATTTT.

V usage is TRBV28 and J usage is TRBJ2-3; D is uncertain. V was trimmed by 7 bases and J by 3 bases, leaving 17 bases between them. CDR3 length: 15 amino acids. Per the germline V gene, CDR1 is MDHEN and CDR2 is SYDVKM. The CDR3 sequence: CASKASWPGTDTQYF. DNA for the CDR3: TGTGCCAGCAAAGCCTCCTGGCCCGGGACAGATACGCAGTATTTT.

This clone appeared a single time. For the CDR3, the DNA is TGTGCCAGCAGTAGCTCCCAGGGGAGTCGGAATCAGCCCCAGCATTTT. The encoded protein is CASSSSQGSRNQPQHF. The chain employs TRBV28 and TRBJ1-5, with a tentative D call TRBD1 (6 bases). Germline CDR1 and CDR2: MDHEN and SYDVKM. V was cut by 5 bases and J by 4 bases, with 18 bases left in between. The CDR3 contains 16 residues. Full variable domain (remainder filled in from reference TRBV28 and TRBJ1-5): DVKVTQSSRYLVKRTGEKVFLECVQDMDHENMFWYRQDPGLGLRLIYFSYDVKMKEKGDIPEGYSVSREKKERFSLILESASTNQTSMYLCASSSSQGSRNQPQHFGDGTRLSIL.

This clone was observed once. CDR3 nucleotide sequence: TGTGCCAGCAGCTCACAGAACACCGGGGAGCTGTTTTTT. This encodes CASSSQNTGELFF. The chain carries TRBV5-5 and TRBJ2-2; D gene uncertain. V lost 3 bases to trimming and J lost 1 base, with 4 bases between them. The length of the CDR3 is 13 residues. Germline V CDR1 and CDR2: SGHKS, YYEKEE (reference sequence).

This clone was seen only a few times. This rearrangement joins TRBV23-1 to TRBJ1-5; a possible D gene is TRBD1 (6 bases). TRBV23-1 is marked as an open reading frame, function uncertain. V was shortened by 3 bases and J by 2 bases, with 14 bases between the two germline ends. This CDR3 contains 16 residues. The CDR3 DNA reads TGCGCCAGCAGTCAGGCCAGGGAGGGGGGCAATCAGCCCCAGCATTTT. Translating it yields CASSQAREGGNQPQHF.

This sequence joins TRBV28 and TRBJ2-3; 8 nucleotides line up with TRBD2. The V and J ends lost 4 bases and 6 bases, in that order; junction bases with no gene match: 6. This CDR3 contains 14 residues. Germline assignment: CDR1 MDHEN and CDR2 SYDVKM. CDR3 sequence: CASSSGTSSDTQYF. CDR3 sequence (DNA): TGTGCCAGCAGTTCCGGGACTAGTTCGGATACGCAGTATTTT.

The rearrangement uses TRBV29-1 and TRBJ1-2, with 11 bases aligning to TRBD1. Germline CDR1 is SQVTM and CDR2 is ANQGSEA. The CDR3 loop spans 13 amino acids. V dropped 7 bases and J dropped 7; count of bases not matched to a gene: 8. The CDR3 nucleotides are TGCAGCGCAGGACAGGGGGCGCGGAGTGGCTACACCTTC. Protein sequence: CSAGQGARSGYTF.

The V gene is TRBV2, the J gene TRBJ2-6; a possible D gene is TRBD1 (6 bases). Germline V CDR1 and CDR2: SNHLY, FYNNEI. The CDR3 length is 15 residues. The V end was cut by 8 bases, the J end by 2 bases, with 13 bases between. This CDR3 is CASVLDSAGANVLTF. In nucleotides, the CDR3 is TGTGCCAGCGTGCTGGACAGCGCTGGGGCCAACGTCCTGACTTTC.

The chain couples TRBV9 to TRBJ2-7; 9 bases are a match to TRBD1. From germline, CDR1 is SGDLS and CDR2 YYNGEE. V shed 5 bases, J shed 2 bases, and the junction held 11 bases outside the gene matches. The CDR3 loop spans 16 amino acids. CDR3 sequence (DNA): TGTGCCAGCAGTTACACGGGACAGGGAGGGACCTACGAGCAGTACTTC. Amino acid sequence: CASSYTGQGGTYEQYF. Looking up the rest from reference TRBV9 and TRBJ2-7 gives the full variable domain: DSGVTQTPKHLITATGQRVTLRCSPRSGDLSVYWYQQSLDQGLQFLIQYYNGEERAKGNILERFSAQQFPDLHSELNLSSLELGDSALYFCASSYTGQGGTYEQYFGPGTRLTVT.

The CDR3 sequence is CASSPGREKLFF. The CDR3 region has the DNA TGTGCCAGCAGCCCTGGACGTGAAAAACTGTTTTTT. The chain uses TRBV7-9 and TRBJ1-4; no clear D gene. The CDR3 is made up of 12 amino acids. The V and J ends lost 5 bases and 7 bases respectively, with 8 bases between them. The V gene's germline CDR1 is SEHNR and CDR2 FQNEAQ (reference sequence).

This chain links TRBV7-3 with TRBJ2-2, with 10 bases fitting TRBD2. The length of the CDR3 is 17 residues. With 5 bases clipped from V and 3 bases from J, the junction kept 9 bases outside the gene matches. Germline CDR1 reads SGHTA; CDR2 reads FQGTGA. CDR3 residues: CASSPAPLAGDTGELFF. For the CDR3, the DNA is TGTGCCAGCAGCCCCGCCCCGCTAGCGGGAGACACCGGGGAGCTGTTTTTT. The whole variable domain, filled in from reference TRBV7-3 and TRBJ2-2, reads GAGVSQTPSNKVTEKGKYVELRCDPISGHTALYWYRQSLGQGPEFLIYFQGTGAADDSGLPNDRFFAVRPEGSVSTLKIQRTERGDSAVYLCASSPAPLAGDTGELFFGEGSRLTVL.

CDR3: CATSDLGDRGSGTQYF. CDR3 DNA: TGTGCCACCAGTGATTTGGGTGACAGGGGAAGCGGGACCCAGTACTTC. The rearrangement links TRBV24-1 to TRBJ2-5, with TRBD1 matching over 8 bases. The CDR3 is 16 residues long. J was trimmed by 7 bases and V by 0 bases; bases with no gene match: 9. Germline V gene lookup returns CDR1 KGHDR and CDR2 SFDVKD.

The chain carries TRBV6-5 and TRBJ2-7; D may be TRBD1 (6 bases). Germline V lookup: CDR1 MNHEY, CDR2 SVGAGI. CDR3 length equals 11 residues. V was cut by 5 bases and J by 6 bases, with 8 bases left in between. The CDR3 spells CASSRRGEQYF. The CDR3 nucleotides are TGTGCCAGCAGTCGCAGGGGCGAGCAGTACTTC.

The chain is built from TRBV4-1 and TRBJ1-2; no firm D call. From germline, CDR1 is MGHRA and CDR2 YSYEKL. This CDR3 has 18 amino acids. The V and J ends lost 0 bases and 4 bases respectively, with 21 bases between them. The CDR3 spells CASSQDHGSGQWGYGYTF. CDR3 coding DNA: TGCGCCAGCAGCCAAGACCATGGGAGCGGCCAGTGGGGCTATGGCTACACCTTC.

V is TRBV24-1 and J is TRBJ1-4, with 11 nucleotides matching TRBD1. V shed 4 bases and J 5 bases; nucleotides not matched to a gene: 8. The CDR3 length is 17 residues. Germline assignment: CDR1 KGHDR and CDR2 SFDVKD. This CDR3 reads CATSDRTGGEENEKLFF. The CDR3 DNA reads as TGTGCCACCAGTGACCGGACAGGGGGCGAGGAGAATGAAAAACTGTTTTTT.

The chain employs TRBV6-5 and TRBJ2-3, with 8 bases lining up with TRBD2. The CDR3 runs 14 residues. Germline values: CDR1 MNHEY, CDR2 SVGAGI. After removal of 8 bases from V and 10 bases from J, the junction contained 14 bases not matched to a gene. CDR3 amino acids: CASGTTLAASAQYF. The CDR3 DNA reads TGTGCCAGCGGAACTACACTAGCGGCCTCAGCGCAGTATTTT.

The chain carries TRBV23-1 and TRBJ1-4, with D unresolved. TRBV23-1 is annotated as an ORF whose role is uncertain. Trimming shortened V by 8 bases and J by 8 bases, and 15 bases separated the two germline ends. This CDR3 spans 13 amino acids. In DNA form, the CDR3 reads TGCGCCAGCCGGCCCAACCTGGGGGAAAAACTGTTTTTT. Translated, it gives CASRPNLGEKLFF.

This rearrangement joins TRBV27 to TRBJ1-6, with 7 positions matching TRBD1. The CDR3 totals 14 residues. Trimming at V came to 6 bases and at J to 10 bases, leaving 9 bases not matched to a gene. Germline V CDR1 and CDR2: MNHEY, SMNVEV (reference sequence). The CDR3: CASSPTGVVSPLHF. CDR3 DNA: TGTGCCAGCAGCCCTACAGGGGTTGTCTCACCCCTCCACTTT.

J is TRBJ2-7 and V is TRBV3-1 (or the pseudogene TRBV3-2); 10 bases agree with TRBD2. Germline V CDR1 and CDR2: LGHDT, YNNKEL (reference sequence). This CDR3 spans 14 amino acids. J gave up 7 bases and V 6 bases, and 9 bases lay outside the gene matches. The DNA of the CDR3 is TGTGCCAGCAGTACCAGCGGGGGGGCGCGGGAGCAGTACTTC. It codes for CASSTSGGAREQYF.

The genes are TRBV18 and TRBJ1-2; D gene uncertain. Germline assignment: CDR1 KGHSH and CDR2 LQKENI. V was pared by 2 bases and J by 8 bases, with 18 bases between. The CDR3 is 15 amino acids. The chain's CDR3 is CASSPYQRDPGGYTF. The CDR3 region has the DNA TGTGCCAGCTCACCATATCAGCGTGACCCAGGAGGCTACACCTTC. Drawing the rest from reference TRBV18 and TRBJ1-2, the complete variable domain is NAGVMQNPRHLVRRRGQEARLRCSPMKGHSHVYWYRQLPEEGLKFMVYLQKENIIDESGMPKERFSAEFPKEGPSILRIQQVVRGDSAAYFCASSPYQRDPGGYTFGSGTRLTVV.

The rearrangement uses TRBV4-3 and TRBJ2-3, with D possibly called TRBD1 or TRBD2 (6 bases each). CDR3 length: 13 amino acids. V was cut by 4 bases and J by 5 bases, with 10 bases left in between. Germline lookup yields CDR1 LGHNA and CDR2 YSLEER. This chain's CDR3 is CASSLGGRDTQYF. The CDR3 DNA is TGCGCCAGCAGCCTAGGGGGGAGAGATACGCAGTATTTT.

The CDR3 region has the DNA TGTGCCAGCAGCCAAAGGGAAGGGGTCAATCAGCCCCAGCATTTT. Its translation: CASSQREGVNQPQHF. The V gene is TRBV7-8, the J gene TRBJ1-5; a weak D match, TRBD1 (5 bases). There are 15 residues in the CDR3. Germline CDR1 reads SGHVS; CDR2 reads FQNEAQ. Trimming shortened V by 5 bases and J by 3 bases, and 14 bases separated the two germline ends.

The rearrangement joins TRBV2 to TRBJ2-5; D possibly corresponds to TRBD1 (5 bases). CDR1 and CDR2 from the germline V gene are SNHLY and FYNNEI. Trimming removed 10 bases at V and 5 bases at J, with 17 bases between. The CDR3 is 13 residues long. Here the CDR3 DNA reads TGTGCCACCACAGTGAATAACAGGGAGACCCAGTACTTC. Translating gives CATTVNNRETQYF.

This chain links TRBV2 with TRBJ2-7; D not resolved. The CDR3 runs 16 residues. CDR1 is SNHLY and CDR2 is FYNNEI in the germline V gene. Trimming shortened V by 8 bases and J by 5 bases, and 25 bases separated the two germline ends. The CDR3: CASQSVMAAYRNEQYF. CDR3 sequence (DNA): TGTGCCAGCCAATCAGTCATGGCGGCATATAGGAACGAGCAGTACTTC.

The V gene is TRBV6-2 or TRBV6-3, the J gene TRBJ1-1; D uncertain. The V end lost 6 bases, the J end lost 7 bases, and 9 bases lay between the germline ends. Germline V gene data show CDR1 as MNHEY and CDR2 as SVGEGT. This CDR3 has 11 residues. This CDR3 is CASSLKFEAFF. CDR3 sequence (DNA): TGTGCCAGCAGCCTAAAGTTTGAAGCTTTCTTT.

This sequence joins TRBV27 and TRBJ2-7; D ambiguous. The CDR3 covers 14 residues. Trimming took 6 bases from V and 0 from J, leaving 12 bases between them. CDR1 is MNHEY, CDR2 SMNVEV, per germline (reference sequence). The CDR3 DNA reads TGTGCCAGCAGGGTCGGATACGACTCCTACGAGCAGTACTTC. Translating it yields CASRVGYDSYEQYF.

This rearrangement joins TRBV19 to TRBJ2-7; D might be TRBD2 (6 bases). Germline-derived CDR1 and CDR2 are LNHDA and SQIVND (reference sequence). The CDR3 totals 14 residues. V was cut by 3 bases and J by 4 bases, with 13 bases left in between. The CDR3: CASSIAFGSYEQYF. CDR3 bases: TGTGCCAGTAGTATCGCCTTCGGGAGTTACGAGCAGTACTTC. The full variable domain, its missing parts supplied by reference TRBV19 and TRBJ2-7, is DGGITQSPKYLFRKEGQNVTLSCEQNLNHDAMYWYRQDPGQGLRLIYYSQIVNDFQKGDIAEGYSVSREKKESFPLTVTSAQKNPTAFYLCASSIAFGSYEQYFGPGTRLTVT.